This entry describes one TCR beta chain. The antigen remains undetermined. This sample is drawn from a study of cytomegalovirus exposure and HLA in healthy donors. General study points: A later analysis found first-cohort TCR clusters tended to co-occur in the 90 to 150 validation repertoires. Per published reports, the classifier diagnosed cytomegalovirus status with high specificity and sensitivity.

These donors were members of the approximately 110-subject validation cohort, a group separate from the approximately 700-subject first cohort. The V and J ends lost 5 bases and 1 base respectively, with 8 bases between them. Germline lookup yields CDR1 SGHAT and CDR2 FQNNGV. The CDR3 consists of 13 residues. TCRdb's copy holds only in-frame clones and misses some; the assay was immunoSEQ multiplex PCR. The sample has hundreds of thousands of clones; approximately 87% are singletons. Sequencing was done on a sample of PBMCs. The chain has TRBV11-2 and TRBJ2-5; no clear D gene. The receptor's source is a woman between 18 and 29 years old in good health and CMV-seronegative. This CDR3 is CASSRGVQETQYF. The CDR3 DNA sequence: TGTGCCAGCAGCCGAGGTGTCCAAGAGACCCAGTACTTC.